This T cell receptor beta chain was identified during a study of T cell changes during pregnancy in multiple sclerosis. Generated by immunoSEQ multiplex PCR, the TCRdb table keeps only in-frame clones and is missing some. The sample lists 93,000 or so clones; 92% were seen once. This CDR3 is built from 14 residues. V lost 6 bases and J lost 6; bases outside the gene matches: 10. Germline V CDR1 and CDR2: SQVTM, ANQGSEA. The chain has TRBV29-1 and TRBJ1-1, with 10 bases aligning to TRBD1. The source is a female donor with multiple sclerosis, enrolled in a pregnancy study. This specimen was peripheral blood, taken after pregnancy. CDR3 bases: TGCAGCGTCCAAACTTCAGGACAGGGGGCTGAAGCTTTCTTT. Residues: CSVQTSGQGAEAFF.